Sequencing of this TCR beta chain was carried out in a study of cytomegalovirus exposure and HLA in healthy donors. Study details: In a later analysis, it was reported that the roughly 130 validation repertoires had been produced on the same platform as the roughly 700 repertoires belonging to the first cohort.

A note on this clone: What it binds is not known.

Findings and limits, study-wide: Published work reported that the classifier diagnosed cytomegalovirus status with high specificity and sensitivity. According to a later analysis, TCR clusters from the first cohort tended to co-occur in the 110 or so validation repertoires.

Sequenced by immunoSEQ multiplex PCR; TCRdb stores in-frame clones only, minus some. The sample comprises about 120,000 clones, 89% of which are singletons, and 1.1% rests with the top ten. This CDR3 comprises 11 residues. The V segment lost 8 bases and the J segment 8 bases; nucleotides outside the gene matches: 4. CDR1 and CDR2 (germline): LNHDA, SQIVND (reference sequence). The TCR originated in a woman under 30 in good health and CMV-seronegative. The chain links TRBV19 to TRBJ1-2, with 8 bases aligning to TRBD1. The sequencing sample was made of PBMCs. CDR3 region: CASGQGDGYTF. The CDR3 DNA follows: TGTGCCAGTGGACAGGGCGACGGCTACACCTTC.